Each of the 26 T cell receptor beta chains below was sequenced from the same sample in a study of T cell responses to AZD1222 COVID-19 vaccine. Using immunoSEQ multiplex PCR, the repertoire was profiled, and TCRdb retains in-frame clones only, with some absent. The sample carries approximately 130,000 clones, approximately 91% recorded once. This material consisted of peripheral blood, taken on day 0 of AZD1222 vaccination. The source is an adult in good health.

The CDR3 DNA sequence: TGTGCCAGCAGCTTGGAGGGTCCCCTCTATGGCTACACCTTC. Encoded protein: CASSLEGPLYGYTF. The gene calls are TRBV5-6 and TRBJ1-2; D gene uncertain. The CDR3 sequence is 14 residues long. V lost 0 bases and J lost 4, with 10 bases in between. Germline CDR1 is SGHDT and CDR2 is YYEEEE.

The V gene is TRBV29-1, the J gene TRBJ1-2; D is possibly TRBD1 (5 bases). V was shortened by 6 bases and J by 1 base, with 9 bases between the two germline ends. This CDR3 has 12 amino acids. From germline, CDR1 is SQVTM and CDR2 ANQGSEA. CDR3 bases: TGCAGCGTCGCAGGGTTTAACTATGGCTACACCTTC. Translation: CSVAGFNYGYTF.

This chain's CDR3 is CASSRESSYNSPLHF. The CDR3 DNA follows: TGTGCCAGCAGCCGGGAGAGCTCCTATAATTCACCCCTCCACTTT. The chain links TRBV14 to TRBJ1-6; D gene ambiguous. The CDR3 loop spans 15 amino acids. The germline V and J ends were trimmed by 4 bases and 0 bases, with 7 bases remaining between them. Germline assignment: CDR1 SGHDN and CDR2 FVKESK.

This chain uses TRBV28 with TRBJ2-5; D is perhaps TRBD2 (5 bases). This CDR3 has 15 amino acids. Germline values: CDR1 MDHEN, CDR2 SYDVKM. Trimming cost V 3 bases and J 4 bases, with 15 bases left between them. This chain's CDR3 is CASSLMGYRGETQYF. The CDR3 nucleotides are TGTGCCAGCAGTTTGATGGGGTATCGGGGAGAGACCCAGTACTTC.

A single count supports this clone. The chain combines TRBV4-3 with TRBJ1-3; D is unclear. The CDR3 is 16 residues long. From germline, CDR1 is LGHNA and CDR2 YSLEER. V lost 0 bases and J 0 bases, leaving 9 bases between the germline ends. The CDR3 loop reads CASSQDHTVSGNTIYF. Written as DNA, the CDR3 is TGCGCCAGCAGCCAAGATCACACAGTCTCTGGAAACACCATATATTTT.

The rearrangement joins TRBV6-1 to TRBJ2-2, with TRBD1 identical over 9 bases. With V trimmed by 3 bases and J by 13 bases, 6 bases remained unmatched. This CDR3 has 13 amino acids. The germline V gene has CDR1 MNHNS and CDR2 SASEGT. The CDR3 loop reads CASSDGQGLVLFF. The CDR3 nucleotides are TGTGCCAGCAGTGACGGACAGGGGTTGGTGCTGTTTTTT.

The J gene is TRBJ2-2, the V gene TRBV12-5; the D gene is possibly TRBD1 (5 bases). The ends were cut back, 0 bases at V and 5 bases at J, with 13 bases in the middle. This CDR3 comprises 16 residues. Germline CDR1 and CDR2: LGHNT and FRNRAP. CDR3 nucleotide sequence: TGTGCTAGTGGTTTGGTAATCCAGGGTCGAACCGGGGAGCTGTTTTTT. Translating gives CASGLVIQGRTGELFF.

The chain joins TRBV9 to TRBJ1-2, with 9 positions matching TRBD1. The CDR3 spans 17 residues. Germline V gene lookup returns CDR1 SGDLS and CDR2 YYNGEE. V was pared by 0 bases and J by 4 bases, with 10 bases of the junction left unmatched. The CDR3 region is CASSVVPGTGFFYGYTF. Here the CDR3 DNA reads TGTGCCAGCAGCGTAGTTCCCGGGACAGGGTTTTTCTATGGCTACACCTTC.

This clone was seen once. The rearrangement uses TRBV6-5 and TRBJ2-1; possible D gene TRBD2, 6 bases. V dropped 6 bases and J dropped 0 bases, with 12 bases sitting between them. Germline loops: CDR1 MNHEY, CDR2 SVGAGI. The CDR3 is 15 amino acids. The CDR3 DNA reads as TGTGCCAGCAGCCCGGGGGTAGGCTCCTACAATGAGCAGTTCTTC. It encodes CASSPGVGSYNEQFF.

This clone was seen just once. This chain connects TRBV29-1 to TRBJ1-6, with a tentative D call TRBD1 (5 bases). Germline V CDR1 and CDR2: SQVTM, ANQGSEA. Trimming shortened V by 8 bases and J by 0 bases, and 20 bases separated the two germline ends. The CDR3 sequence is 17 residues long. CDR3 in DNA: TGCAGCCTGGGCGGGCAGGGTTTAGGCTCCTATAATTCACCCCTCCACTTT. It translates to CSLGGQGLGSYNSPLHF.

CDR3: CASSEGDFYGYTF. The DNA of the CDR3 is TGTGCCAGCAGTGAAGGAGATTTCTATGGCTACACCTTC. This chain joins TRBV6-1 and TRBJ1-2, with unresolved D. Germline CDR1 is MNHNS and CDR2 is SASEGT. V was clipped by 1 base and J by 4 bases, with 7 bases between them. This CDR3 contains 13 residues.

V and J are TRBV4-1 and TRBJ2-3; TRBD2 matches at 7 bases. The trim removed 4 bases at V and 5 bases at J, leaving 9 bases unmatched. CDR1 is MGHRA and CDR2 is YSYEKL in the germline V gene. This CDR3 contains 15 residues. This CDR3 is CASSPSGREGDTQYF. CDR3 nucleotide sequence: TGCGCCAGCAGCCCCTCAGGCAGGGAGGGAGATACGCAGTATTTT.

The gene calls are TRBV5-1 and TRBJ1-2; 11 nucleotides align to TRBD1. The CDR3 spans 15 residues. CDR1 is SGHRS and CDR2 is YFSETQ in the germline V gene. The V gene end was trimmed by 1 base and the J gene end by 6 bases; junction bases not matched to a gene: 5. The chain's CDR3 is CASSLRTGGYNGYTF. The DNA for the CDR3 is TGCGCCAGCAGCTTGAGGACAGGGGGCTATAATGGCTACACCTTC.

The chain uses TRBV19 and TRBJ2-2; 8 nucleotides match TRBD2. J gave up 4 bases and V 5 bases, and 12 bases lay outside the gene matches. The germline V gene encodes CDR1 LNHDA and CDR2 SQIVND (reference sequence). The CDR3 is made up of 17 amino acids. This CDR3 is CASSQGGRPPTTGELFF. As DNA, the CDR3 is TGTGCCAGTAGTCAGGGCGGGAGGCCTCCAACCACCGGGGAGCTGTTTTTT.

The chain links TRBV7-9 to TRBJ2-3; 11 positions match TRBD1. The CDR3 loop spans 16 amino acids. Germline V gene lookup returns CDR1 SEHNR and CDR2 FQNEAQ (reference sequence). V dropped 3 bases and J dropped 3; count of bases not matched to a gene: 5. The CDR3, as DNA: TGTGCCAGCAGCTTTGGACAGGGGGCGAGGACAGATACGCAGTATTTT. It is translated as CASSFGQGARTDTQYF.

The rearrangement joins TRBV3-1 (or the pseudogene TRBV3-2) to TRBJ2-1; 10 positions agree with TRBD2. There are 14 residues in the CDR3. V was pared by 1 base and J by 13 bases, with 7 bases of the junction left unmatched. Per the germline V gene, CDR1 is LGHDT and CDR2 is YNNKEL (reference sequence). The CDR3 loop is CASSQALAGVRQFF. CDR3 nucleotides: TGTGCCAGCAGCCAAGCCCTAGCGGGAGTGAGACAGTTCTTC.

J is TRBJ1-5 and V is TRBV24-1, with D uncertain. This CDR3 is built from 12 residues. The V gene lost 3 bases and the J gene lost 5 bases, with 4 bases spanning the gap. The germline gives CDR1 KGHDR, CDR2 SFDVKD. The CDR3 DNA sequence: TGTGCCACCAGTGATATAGATCAGCCCCAGCATTTT. Amino acids: CATSDIDQPQHF.

This chain links TRBV2 with TRBJ2-7; possibly TRBD1 or TRBD2 for D (5 bases each). Germline CDR1 reads SNHLY; CDR2 reads FYNNEI. Trimming stripped 2 bases from V and 2 bases from J, with 10 bases between. CDR3 length equals 14 residues. DNA of the CDR3: TGTGCCAGCAGTGAAAGCCAGGGACCCTACGAGCAGTACTTC. This translates into CASSESQGPYEQYF.

V and J are TRBV5-1 and TRBJ2-1; D is perhaps TRBD2 (7 bases). Germline loops: CDR1 SGHRS, CDR2 YFSETQ. The CDR3 totals 12 residues. Trimming shortened V by 6 bases and J by 11 bases, and 15 bases separated the two germline ends. The CDR3 loop is CASTTGGQQQFF. CDR3 in DNA: TGCGCCAGCACAACCGGGGGGCAACAGCAGTTCTTC.

J is TRBJ1-3 and V is TRBV6-5; D remains ambiguous. CDR1 and CDR2 (germline): MNHEY, SVGAGI. The CDR3 length is 15 residues. V was pared by 0 bases and J by 4 bases, with 10 bases between. CDR3 protein: CASSYSEGGGNTIYF. CDR3 sequence (DNA): TGTGCCAGCAGTTACTCGGAGGGAGGCGGAAACACCATATATTTT.

This sequence joins TRBV4-1 and TRBJ2-7; D call uncertain. Per the germline V gene, CDR1 is MGHRA and CDR2 is YSYEKL. Trimming took 2 bases from V and 4 from J, leaving 6 bases between them. This CDR3 has 12 residues. Here the CDR3 DNA reads TGCGCCAGCAGCCAAAACCAGTACGAGCAGTACTTC. Its translation is CASSQNQYEQYF.

The chain recombines TRBV7-3 with TRBJ2-1, with TRBD2 matching over 10 bases. The V and J ends lost 1 base and 0 bases, in that order; junction bases with no gene match: 6. The length of the CDR3 is 18 residues. The germline V gene encodes CDR1 SGHTA and CDR2 FQGTGA. In nucleotides, the CDR3 is TGTGCCAGCAGCTTAAGGAGCGGGAGGGGTTACTCCTACAATGAGCAGTTCTTC. The encoded protein is CASSLRSGRGYSYNEQFF.

V gene TRBV18 combines with J gene TRBJ1-1, with D maybe TRBD1 (5 bases). The CDR3 totals 13 residues. V gave up 2 bases and J gave up 8 bases, with 12 bases separating them. CDR1 and CDR2 (germline): KGHSH, LQKENI. The CDR3 nucleotides read TGTGCCAGCTCACCATCCGGGGCAGCGGAAGCTTTCTTT. Residues: CASSPSGAAEAFF.

This clone was found a few times. The chain combines TRBV20-1 with TRBJ2-2; the D is unclear. Germline-derived CDR1 and CDR2 are DFQATT and SNEGSKA (reference sequence). Trimming shortened V by 3 bases and J by 6 bases, and 14 bases separated the two germline ends. This CDR3 is 14 amino acids long. Here the CDR3 DNA reads TGCAGTGCTAGTGTGAGGAGCCCCGCCGGGGAGCTGTTTTTT. It codes for CSASVRSPAGELFF.

The chain uses TRBV4-3 and TRBJ2-1; TRBD2 matches at 9 bases. Looked up from germline, CDR1 is LGHNA and CDR2 is YSLEER. J was trimmed by 8 bases and V by 0 bases; bases with no gene match: 11. The CDR3 covers 17 residues. DNA for the CDR3: TGCGCCAGCAGCCAAGATGGCCGCGGGGGGGCACTCCATGAGCAGTTCTTC. Translating it yields CASSQDGRGGALHEQFF.

The V call is TRBV6-2 or TRBV6-3, the J call TRBJ2-7; TRBD2 matches at 8 bases. This CDR3 contains 15 residues. V gave up 5 bases and J gave up 3 bases; unmatched junction bases: 9. Germline V gives CDR1 MNHEY, CDR2 SVGEGT. CDR3 sequence: CASSGPAAGGYEQYF. As DNA, the CDR3 is TGTGCCAGCAGTGGCCCGGCGGCGGGAGGCTACGAGCAGTACTTC.